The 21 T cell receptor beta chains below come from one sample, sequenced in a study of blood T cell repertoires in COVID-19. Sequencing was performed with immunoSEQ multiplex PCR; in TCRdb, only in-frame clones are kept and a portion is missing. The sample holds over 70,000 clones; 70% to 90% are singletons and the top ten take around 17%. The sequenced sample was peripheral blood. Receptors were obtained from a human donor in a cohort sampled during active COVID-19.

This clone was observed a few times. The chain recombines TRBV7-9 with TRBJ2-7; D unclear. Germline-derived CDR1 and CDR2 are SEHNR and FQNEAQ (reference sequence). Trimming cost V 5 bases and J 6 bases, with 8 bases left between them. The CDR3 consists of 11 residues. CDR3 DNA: TGTGCCAGCAGCAGAGCCTCCGAGCAGTACTTC. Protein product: CASSRASEQYF.

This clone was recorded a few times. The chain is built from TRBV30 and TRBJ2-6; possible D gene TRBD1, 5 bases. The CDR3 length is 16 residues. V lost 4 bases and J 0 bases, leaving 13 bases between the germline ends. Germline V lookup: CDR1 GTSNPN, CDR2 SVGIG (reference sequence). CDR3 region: CAWTPMTVSGANVLTF. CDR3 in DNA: TGTGCCTGGACCCCTATGACAGTCTCTGGGGCCAACGTCCTGACTTTC.

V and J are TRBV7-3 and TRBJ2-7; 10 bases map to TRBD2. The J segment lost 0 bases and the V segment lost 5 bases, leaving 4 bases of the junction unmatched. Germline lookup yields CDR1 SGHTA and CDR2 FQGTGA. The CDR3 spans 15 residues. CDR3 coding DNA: TGTGCCAGCAGCCAAGCGGGGGGGCTCTCCTACGAGCAGTACTTC. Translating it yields CASSQAGGLSYEQYF. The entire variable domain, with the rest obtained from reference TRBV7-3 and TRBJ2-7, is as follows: GAGVSQTPSNKVTEKGKYVELRCDPISGHTALYWYRQSLGQGPEFLIYFQGTGAADDSGLPNDRFFAVRPEGSVSTLKIQRTERGDSAVYLCASSQAGGLSYEQYFGPGTRLTVT.

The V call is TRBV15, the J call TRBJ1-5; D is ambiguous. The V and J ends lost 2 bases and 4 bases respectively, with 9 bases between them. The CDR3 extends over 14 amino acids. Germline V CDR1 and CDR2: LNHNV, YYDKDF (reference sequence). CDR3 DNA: TGTGCCACCAGCAGACCGGGGAGAAATCAGCCCCAGCATTTT. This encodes CATSRPGRNQPQHF. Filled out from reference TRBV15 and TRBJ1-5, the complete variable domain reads DAMVIQNPRYQVTQFGKPVTLSCSQTLNHNVMYWYQQKSSQAPKLLFHYYDKDFNNEADTPDNFQSRRPNTSFCFLDIRSPGLGDTAMYLCATSRPGRNQPQHFGDGTRLSIL.

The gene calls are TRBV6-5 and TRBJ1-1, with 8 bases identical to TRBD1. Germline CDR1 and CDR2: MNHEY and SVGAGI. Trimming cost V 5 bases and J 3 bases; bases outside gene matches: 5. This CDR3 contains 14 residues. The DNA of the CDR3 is TGTGCCAGCAGTCCTTACAGGGGGGACACTGAAGCTTTCTTT. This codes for CASSPYRGDTEAFF.

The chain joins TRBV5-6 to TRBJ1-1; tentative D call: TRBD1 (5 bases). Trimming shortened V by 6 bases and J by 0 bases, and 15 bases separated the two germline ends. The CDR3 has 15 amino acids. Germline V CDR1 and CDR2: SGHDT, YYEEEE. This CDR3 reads CASIPRGGVNTEAFF. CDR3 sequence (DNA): TGTGCCAGCATCCCCCGGGGGGGGGTGAACACTGAAGCTTTCTTT.

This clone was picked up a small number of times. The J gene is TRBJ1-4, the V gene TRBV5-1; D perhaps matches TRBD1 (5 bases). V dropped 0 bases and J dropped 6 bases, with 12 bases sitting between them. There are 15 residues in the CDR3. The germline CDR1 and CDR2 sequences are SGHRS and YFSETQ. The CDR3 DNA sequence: TGCGCCAGCAGCTTGGACGGGGGAGAGGATGAAAAACTGTTTTTT. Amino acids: CASSLDGGEDEKLFF.

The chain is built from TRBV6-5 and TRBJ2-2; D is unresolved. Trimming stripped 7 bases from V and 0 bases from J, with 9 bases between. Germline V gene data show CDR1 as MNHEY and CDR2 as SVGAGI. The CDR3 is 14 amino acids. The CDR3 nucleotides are TGTGCCAGCAAGCACGTGCCGAACACCGGGGAGCTGTTTTTT. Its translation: CASKHVPNTGELFF.

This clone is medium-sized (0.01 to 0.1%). The CDR3 DNA sequence: TGTGCCAGCACCGATCCCGGTGGACACCCCACTGAAGCTTTCTTT. The encoded protein is CASTDPGGHPTEAFF. The gene calls are TRBV9 and TRBJ1-1; tentative D call: TRBD1 (5 bases). V gave up 6 bases and J gave up 4 bases, with 19 bases separating them. Germline-derived CDR1 and CDR2 are SGDLS and YYNGEE. The CDR3 contains 15 residues.

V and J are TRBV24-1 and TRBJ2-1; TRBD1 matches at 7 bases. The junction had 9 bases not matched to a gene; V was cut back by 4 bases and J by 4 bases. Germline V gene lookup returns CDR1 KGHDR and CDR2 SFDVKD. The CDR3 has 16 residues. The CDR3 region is CATSDPNRGLYNEQFF. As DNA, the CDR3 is TGTGCCACCAGTGACCCGAACAGGGGCCTTTACAATGAGCAGTTCTTC.

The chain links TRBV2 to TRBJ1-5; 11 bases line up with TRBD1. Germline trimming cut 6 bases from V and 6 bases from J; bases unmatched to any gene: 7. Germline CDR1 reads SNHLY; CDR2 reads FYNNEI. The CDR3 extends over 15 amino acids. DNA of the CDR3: TGTGCCAGCAGAATGGGACAGGGGGTAGCTCAGCCCCAGCATTTT. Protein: CASRMGQGVAQPQHF.

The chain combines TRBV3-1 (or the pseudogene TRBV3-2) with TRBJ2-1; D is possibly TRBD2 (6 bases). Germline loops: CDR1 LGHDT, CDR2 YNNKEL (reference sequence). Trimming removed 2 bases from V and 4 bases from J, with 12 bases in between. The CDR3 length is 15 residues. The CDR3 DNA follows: TGTGCCAGCAGCCAACAAGCGGGTCCTTACAATGAGCAGTTCTTC. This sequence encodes CASSQQAGPYNEQFF.

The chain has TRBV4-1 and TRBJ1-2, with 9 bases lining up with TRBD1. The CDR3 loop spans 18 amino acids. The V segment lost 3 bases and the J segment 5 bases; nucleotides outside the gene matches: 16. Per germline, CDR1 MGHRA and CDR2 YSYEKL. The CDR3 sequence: CASSQIRDRALLIYGYTF. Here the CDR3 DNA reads TGCGCCAGCAGCCAGATCCGGGACAGGGCCCTCCTAATTTATGGCTACACCTTC.

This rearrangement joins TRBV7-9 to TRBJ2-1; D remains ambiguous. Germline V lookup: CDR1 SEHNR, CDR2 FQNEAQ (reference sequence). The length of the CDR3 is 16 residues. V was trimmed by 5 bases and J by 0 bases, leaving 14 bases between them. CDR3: CASSPMGSSSYNEQFF. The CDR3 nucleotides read TGTGCCAGCAGCCCAATGGGCAGCAGCTCCTACAATGAGCAGTTCTTC.

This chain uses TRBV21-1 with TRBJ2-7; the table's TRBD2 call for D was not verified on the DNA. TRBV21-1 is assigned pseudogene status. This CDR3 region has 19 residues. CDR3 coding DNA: TGTGCCAGCAGCAAAGAACCATCTCGAACGGGGGGCCCCTCCTACGAGCAGTACTTC. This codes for CASSKEPSRTGGPSYEQYF.

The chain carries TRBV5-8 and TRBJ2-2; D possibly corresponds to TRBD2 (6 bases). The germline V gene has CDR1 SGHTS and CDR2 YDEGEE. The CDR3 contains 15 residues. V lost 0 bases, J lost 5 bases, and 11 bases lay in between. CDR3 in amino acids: CASSLARGSTGELFF. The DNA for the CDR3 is TGTGCCAGCAGCTTGGCGCGGGGATCGACCGGGGAGCTGTTTTTT.

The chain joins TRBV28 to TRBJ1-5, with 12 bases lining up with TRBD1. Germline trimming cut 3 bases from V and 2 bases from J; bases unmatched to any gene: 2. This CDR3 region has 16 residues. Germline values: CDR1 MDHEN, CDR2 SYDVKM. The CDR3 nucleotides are TGTGCCAGCAGTTTGGGGACAGGGGGCGGCAATCAGCCCCAGCATTTT. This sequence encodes CASSLGTGGGNQPQHF.

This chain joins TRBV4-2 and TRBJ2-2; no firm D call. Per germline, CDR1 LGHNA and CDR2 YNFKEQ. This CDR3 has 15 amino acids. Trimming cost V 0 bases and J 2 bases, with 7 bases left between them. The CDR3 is CASSQDIYNTGELFF. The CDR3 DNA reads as TGTGCCAGCAGCCAAGACATCTATAACACCGGGGAGCTGTTTTTT.

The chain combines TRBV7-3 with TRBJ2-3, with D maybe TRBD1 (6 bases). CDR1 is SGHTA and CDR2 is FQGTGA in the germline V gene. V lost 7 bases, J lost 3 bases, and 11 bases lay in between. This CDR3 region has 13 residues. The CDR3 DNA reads TGTGCCAGCACGACAGGCCGAACAGATACGCAGTATTTT. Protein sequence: CASTTGRTDTQYF.

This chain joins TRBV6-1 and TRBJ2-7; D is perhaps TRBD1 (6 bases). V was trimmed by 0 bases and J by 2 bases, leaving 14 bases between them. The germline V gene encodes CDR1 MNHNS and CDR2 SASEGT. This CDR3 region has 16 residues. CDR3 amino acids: CASSEALSDRPYEQYF. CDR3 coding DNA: TGTGCCAGCAGTGAAGCGTTGTCGGACAGACCCTACGAGCAGTACTTC.

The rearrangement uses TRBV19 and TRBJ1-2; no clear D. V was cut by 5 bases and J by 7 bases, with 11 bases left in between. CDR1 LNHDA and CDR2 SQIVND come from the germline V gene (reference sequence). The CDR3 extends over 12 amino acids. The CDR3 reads CASSSSGSGYTF. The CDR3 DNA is TGTGCCAGTAGTTCCTCGGGGTCTGGCTACACCTTC.